One and the same sample provided the 8 T cell receptor beta chains below, sequenced in a study of blood T cells in healthy people across ages. Primed by a sample-barcoded 5' primer and a J-beta primer mix, a second PCR proceeded for about 6 to 11 cycles. TCRdb analysed the 5' RACE reads with MiXCR anew, one entry per CDR3 protein. Seen here are fewer than 800,000 distinct CDR3 sequences, about 52% observed once, and the top ten hold 30% to 35%. Sequencing was performed on blood. Every receptor here comes from a woman aged 60-75 years in good health.

The CDR3 sequence: CASSQDLGLATGGGTQYF. CDR3 sequence (DNA): TGTGCCAGCAGCCAAGATTTGGGACTAGCGACTGGCGGGGGGACCCAGTACTTC. The chain combines TRBV3-1 with TRBJ2-7; 10 bases align to TRBD2. Judging by the DNA end, TRBJ2-5 fits better; the J call may be wrong. Germline CDR1 LGHDT, CDR2 YNNKEL (reference sequence). The CDR3 has 18 residues.

This chain connects TRBV6-1 to TRBJ2-5, with a tentative D call TRBD2 (5 bases). TRBJ2-7 matches the DNA end more closely, so the J call is doubtful. Looked up from germline, CDR1 is MNHNS and CDR2 is SASEGT. This CDR3 spans 11 amino acids. DNA for the CDR3: TGTGCCAGCAGCGCCGGGGTCGAGCAGTACTTC. This codes for CASSAGVEQYF.

The chain's CDR3 is CSARGRGKDYGYTF. The CDR3 region has the DNA TGCAGTGCTAGAGGAAGGGGAAAGGACTATGGCTACACCTTC. V usage is TRBV20-1 and J usage is TRBJ1-2; weak D call: TRBD1 (5 bases). The CDR3 contains 14 residues. The V end lost 1 base, the J end lost 3 bases, and 12 bases lay between the germline ends. Germline loops: CDR1 DFQATT, CDR2 SNEGSKA (reference sequence).

The J gene is TRBJ2-5, the V gene TRBV5-6, with 9 bases that match TRBD2. Germline V gene lookup returns CDR1 SGHDT and CDR2 YYEEEE. The V and J ends lost 4 bases and 5 bases, in that order; junction bases with no gene match: 3. This CDR3 has 13 residues. CDR3 sequence (DNA): TGTGCCAGCAGCAGAGGACTAGCGGAGACCCAGTACTTC. It yields the protein CASSRGLAETQYF.

The chain uses TRBV18 and TRBJ2-3; no clear D gene. Trimming left V 3 bases short and J 2 bases short, with 9 bases between. CDR3 length: 14 residues. CDR1 is KGHSH, CDR2 LQKENI, per germline. The CDR3 reads CASSPTATTDTQYF. CDR3 nucleotide sequence: TGTGCCAGCTCACCGACGGCAACCACAGATACGCAGTATTTT.

The J gene is TRBJ2-5, the V gene TRBV5-1; tentative D call: TRBD2 (6 bases). Trimming shortened V by 5 bases and J by 11 bases, and 16 bases separated the two germline ends. Germline V gene data show CDR1 as SGHRS and CDR2 as YFSETQ. The CDR3 consists of 12 residues. CDR3 in DNA: TGCGCCAGCAGGGAGACCGGGACTGAGCAGTACTTC. It translates to CASRETGTEQYF. The whole variable domain, filled in from reference TRBV5-1 and TRBJ2-5, reads KAGVTQTPRYLIKTRGQQVTLSCSPISGHRSVSWYQQTPGQGLQFLFEYFSETQRNKGNFPGRFSGRQFSNSRSEMNVSTLELGDSALYLCASRETGTEQYFGPGTRLLVL.

This clonotype was found once. This chain uses TRBV6-6 with TRBJ1-5; TRBD1 might be the D (6 bases). There are 14 residues in the CDR3. Deletions cut 7 bases from V and 5 bases from J, with 15 bases between. Germline lookup yields CDR1 MNHNY and CDR2 SVGAGI (reference sequence). In nucleotides, the CDR3 is TGTGCCAGCATCCCCAACAGGGACGATCAGCCCCAGCATTTT. Amino acids: CASIPNRDDQPQHF.

On this clonotype itself: At one of its ends the junction is not consistent with the germline gene, which may arise from a read error. The J gene is TRBJ2-5, the V gene TRBV7-2, with TRBD2 identical over 10 bases. This CDR3 contains 14 residues. The germline V gene encodes CDR1 SGHTA and CDR2 FQGNSA. The CDR3 reads CAGSWTSGYYGQYF. CDR3 in DNA: TGTGCCGGCAGCTGGACTAGCGGATACTACGGGCAGTACTTC.